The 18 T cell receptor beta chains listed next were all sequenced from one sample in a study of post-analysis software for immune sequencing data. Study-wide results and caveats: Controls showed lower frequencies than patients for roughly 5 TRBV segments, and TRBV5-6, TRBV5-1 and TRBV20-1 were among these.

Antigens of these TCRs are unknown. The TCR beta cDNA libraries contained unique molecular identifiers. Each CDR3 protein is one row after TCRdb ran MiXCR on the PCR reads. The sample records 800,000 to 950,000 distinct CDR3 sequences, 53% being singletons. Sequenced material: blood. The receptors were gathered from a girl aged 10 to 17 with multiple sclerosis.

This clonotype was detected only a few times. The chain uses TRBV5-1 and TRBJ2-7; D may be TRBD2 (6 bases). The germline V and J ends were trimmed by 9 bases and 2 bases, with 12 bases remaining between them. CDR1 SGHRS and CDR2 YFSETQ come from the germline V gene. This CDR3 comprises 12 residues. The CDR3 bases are TGCGCCACCACGAGGAGGGCCTACGAGCAGTACTTC. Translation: CATTRRAYEQYF.

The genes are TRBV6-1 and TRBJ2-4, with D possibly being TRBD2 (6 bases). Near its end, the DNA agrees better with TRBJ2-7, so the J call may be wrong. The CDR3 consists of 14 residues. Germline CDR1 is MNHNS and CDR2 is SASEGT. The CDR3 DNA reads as TGTGCCAGCAGCGACCCGGGGGTGACCTACGAGCAGTACTTC. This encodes CASSDPGVTYEQYF.

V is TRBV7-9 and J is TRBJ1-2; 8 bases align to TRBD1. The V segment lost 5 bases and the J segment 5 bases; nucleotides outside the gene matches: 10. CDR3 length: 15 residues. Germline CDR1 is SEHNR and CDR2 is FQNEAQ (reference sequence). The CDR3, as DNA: TGTGCCAGCAGCGGGCTAGACAGGGGAGGATATGGCTACACCTTC. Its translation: CASSGLDRGGYGYTF.

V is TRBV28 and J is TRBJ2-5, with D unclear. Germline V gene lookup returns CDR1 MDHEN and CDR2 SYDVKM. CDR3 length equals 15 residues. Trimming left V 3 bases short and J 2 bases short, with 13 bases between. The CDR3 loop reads CASSFGKFRQETQYF. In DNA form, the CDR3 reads TGTGCCAGCAGTTTCGGAAAGTTTCGACAAGAGACCCAGTACTTC.

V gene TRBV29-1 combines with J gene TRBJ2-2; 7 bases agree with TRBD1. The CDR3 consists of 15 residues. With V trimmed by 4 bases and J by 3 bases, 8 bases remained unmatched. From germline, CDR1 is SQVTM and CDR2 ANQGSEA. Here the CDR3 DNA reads TGCAGCGTTGCGACAGGGCGTTCGGACACCGGGGAGCTGTTTTTT. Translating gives CSVATGRSDTGELFF.

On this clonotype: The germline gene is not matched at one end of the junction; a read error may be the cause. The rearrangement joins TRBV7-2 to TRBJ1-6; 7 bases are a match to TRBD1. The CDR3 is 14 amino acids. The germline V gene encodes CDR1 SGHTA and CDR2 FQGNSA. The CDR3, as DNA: TGTGCCTGCAGCTTTGACAGGGCGCTGGGACCCCTCCACTTT. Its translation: CACSFDRALGPLHF.

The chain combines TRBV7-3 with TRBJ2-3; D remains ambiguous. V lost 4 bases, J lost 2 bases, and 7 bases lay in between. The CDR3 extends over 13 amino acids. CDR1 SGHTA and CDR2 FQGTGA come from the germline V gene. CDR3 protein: CASSSPPTDTQYF. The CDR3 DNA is TGTGCCAGCAGCTCTCCACCCACAGATACGCAGTATTTT.

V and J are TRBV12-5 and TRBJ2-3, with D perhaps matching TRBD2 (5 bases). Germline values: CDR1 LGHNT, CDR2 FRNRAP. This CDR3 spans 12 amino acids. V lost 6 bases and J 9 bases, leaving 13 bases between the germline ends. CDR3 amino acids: CASGHVGETQYF. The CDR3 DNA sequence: TGTGCTAGTGGACACGTTGGGGAGACGCAGTATTTT.

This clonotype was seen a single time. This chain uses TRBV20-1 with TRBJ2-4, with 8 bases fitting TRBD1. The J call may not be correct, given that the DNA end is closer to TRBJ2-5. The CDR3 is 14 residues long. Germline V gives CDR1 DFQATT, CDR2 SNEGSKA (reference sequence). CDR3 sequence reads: CSARVRGQGETQYF. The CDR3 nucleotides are TGCAGTGCTAGAGTCAGGGGGCAGGGAGAGACCCAGTACTTC.

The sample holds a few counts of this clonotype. CDR3 sequence: CSVDWQGMDEQYF. The CDR3 nucleotides are TGCAGCGTTGATTGGCAGGGTATGGACGAGCAGTACTTC. The chain has TRBV29-1 and TRBJ2-7; possible D gene TRBD1, 5 bases. The germline V gene has CDR1 SQVTM and CDR2 ANQGSEA. Trimming removed 3 bases from V and 5 bases from J, with 14 bases in between. CDR3 length equals 13 residues.

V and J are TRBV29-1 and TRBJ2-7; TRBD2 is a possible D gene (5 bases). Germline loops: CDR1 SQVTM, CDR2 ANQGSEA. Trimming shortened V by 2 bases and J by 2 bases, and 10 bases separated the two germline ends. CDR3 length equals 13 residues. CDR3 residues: CSVETGSAYEQYF. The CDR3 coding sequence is TGCAGCGTTGAAACGGGGTCCGCCTACGAGCAGTACTTC.

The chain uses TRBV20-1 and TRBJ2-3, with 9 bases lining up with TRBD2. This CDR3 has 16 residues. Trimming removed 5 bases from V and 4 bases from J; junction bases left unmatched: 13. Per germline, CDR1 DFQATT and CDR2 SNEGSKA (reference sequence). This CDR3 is CSAADRVLAGSDTQYF. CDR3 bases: TGCAGTGCTGCCGACCGAGTGCTAGCGGGGTCAGATACGCAGTATTTT.

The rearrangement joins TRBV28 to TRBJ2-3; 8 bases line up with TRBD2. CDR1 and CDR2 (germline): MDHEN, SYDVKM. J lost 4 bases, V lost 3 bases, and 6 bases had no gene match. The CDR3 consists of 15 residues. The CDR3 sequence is CASSLLRGGADTQYF. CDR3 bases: TGTGCCAGCAGTTTGCTTCGGGGGGGAGCAGATACGCAGTATTTT.

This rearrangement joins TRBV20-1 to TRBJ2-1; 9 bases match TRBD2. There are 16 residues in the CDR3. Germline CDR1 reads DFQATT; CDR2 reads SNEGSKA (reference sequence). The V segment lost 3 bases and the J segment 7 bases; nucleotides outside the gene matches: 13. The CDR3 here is CSASPPGAGGRNEQFF. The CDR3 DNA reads TGCAGTGCTAGTCCCCCGGGGGCGGGAGGGAGGAATGAGCAGTTCTTC.

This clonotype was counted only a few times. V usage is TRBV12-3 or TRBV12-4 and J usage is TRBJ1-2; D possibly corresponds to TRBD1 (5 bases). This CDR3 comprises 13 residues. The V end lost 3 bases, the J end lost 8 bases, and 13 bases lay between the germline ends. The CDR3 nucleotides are TGTGCCAGCAGTTTCGGGGACGGCGGGGGCTACACCTTC. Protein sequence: CASSFGDGGGYTF.

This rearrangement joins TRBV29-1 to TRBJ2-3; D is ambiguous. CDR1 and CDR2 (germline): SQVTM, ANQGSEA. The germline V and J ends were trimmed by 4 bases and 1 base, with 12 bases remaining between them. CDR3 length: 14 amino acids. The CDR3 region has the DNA TGCAGCGTTGTCCCCTTGGCCCGCACAGATACGCAGTATTTT. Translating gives CSVVPLARTDTQYF.

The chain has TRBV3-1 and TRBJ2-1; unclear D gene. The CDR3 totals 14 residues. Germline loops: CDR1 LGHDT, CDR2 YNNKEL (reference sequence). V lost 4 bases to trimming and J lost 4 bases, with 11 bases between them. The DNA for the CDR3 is TGTGCCAGCAGCCCTATGGTCCAGTACAATGAGCAGTTCTTC. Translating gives CASSPMVQYNEQFF.

The CDR3 region is CASRKQGATEAFF. As DNA, the CDR3 is TGTGCCAGCAGGAAACAGGGAGCCACTGAAGCTTTCTTT. This rearrangement joins TRBV27 to TRBJ1-1, with D possibly TRBD1 on 6 matching bases. This CDR3 is 13 amino acids long. V was cut by 6 bases and J by 4 bases, with 12 bases left in between. Germline V CDR1 and CDR2: MNHEY, SMNVEV (reference sequence).